The clone carrying this TCR beta chain was seen many times. The antigen remains undetermined. The sample belongs to a study of T cell repertoires in cytomegalovirus infection. Study context: Recently identified HLA-C-restricted CMV epitopes and well-studied HLA-B-restricted CMV epitopes were used by the study. Public TCR beta signatures indicated both CMV infection and matching HLA type.

Overall study results and limits: CMV carriers having the relevant HLA were flagged by cumulative public TCR beta family frequency. In two of eight donors, the top clonotype was HLA-C-restricted CMV-specific.

Each CDR3 protein is one row after TCRdb ran MiXCR on the reads. The sample carries 600,000 to 700,000 distinct CDR3 sequences, around a third recorded once. Specimen: cultured PBMCs, collected from culture after CMV antigen stimulation. The source is a human donor in good health (CMV status not recorded). Some clones in this sample may be carry-over from other donors' samples.

DNA for the CDR3: TGTGCCAGCAGCGTCAGACAGGGGGCCACCAAAGAGACCCAGTACTTC. This encodes CASSVRQGATKETQYF. This rearrangement joins TRBV7-2 to TRBJ2-5; 10 bases align to TRBD1. The CDR3 totals 16 residues. Germline CDR1 and CDR2: SGHTA and FQGNSA. V shed 5 bases and J 3 bases; nucleotides not matched to a gene: 9.